This record covers a single TCR beta chain. Treatment specified: approximately 18 received Ad26.COV2.S at low or high dose, single or two shots; about five received placebo; per-sample allocation not given. Day 63 after the first injection of vaccine or placebo was the sampling time. With 2 bases removed from V and 3 bases from J, the gap between germline ends came to 10 bases. Germline CDR1 is MDHEN and CDR2 is SYDVKM. The length of the CDR3 is 15 residues. This entry comes from a study of Ad26.COV2.S vaccination and SARS-CoV-2 variants. Sequenced by immunoSEQ multiplex PCR; TCRdb stores in-frame clones only, minus some. The sample comprises fewer than 600,000 clones, about 88% of which are singletons, and over 1.5% rests with the top ten.

The chain is built from TRBV28 and TRBJ1-4, with D maybe TRBD1 (6 bases). This sample comprised peripheral blood, obtained in a trial of Ad26.COV2.S vaccine versus placebo. The receptor's source is a person between 18 and 59 years old who received the Ad26.COV2.S COVID-19 vaccine or a placebo. This CDR3 is CASSLPGQPNEKLFF. Written as DNA, the CDR3 is TGTGCCAGCAGTTTACCCGGACAGCCTAATGAAAAACTGTTTTTT. The whole variable domain, filled in from reference TRBV28 and TRBJ1-4, reads DVKVTQSSRYLVKRTGEKVFLECVQDMDHENMFWYRQDPGLGLRLIYFSYDVKMKEKGDIPEGYSVSREKKERFSLILESASTNQTSMYLCASSLPGQPNEKLFFGSGTQLSVL.